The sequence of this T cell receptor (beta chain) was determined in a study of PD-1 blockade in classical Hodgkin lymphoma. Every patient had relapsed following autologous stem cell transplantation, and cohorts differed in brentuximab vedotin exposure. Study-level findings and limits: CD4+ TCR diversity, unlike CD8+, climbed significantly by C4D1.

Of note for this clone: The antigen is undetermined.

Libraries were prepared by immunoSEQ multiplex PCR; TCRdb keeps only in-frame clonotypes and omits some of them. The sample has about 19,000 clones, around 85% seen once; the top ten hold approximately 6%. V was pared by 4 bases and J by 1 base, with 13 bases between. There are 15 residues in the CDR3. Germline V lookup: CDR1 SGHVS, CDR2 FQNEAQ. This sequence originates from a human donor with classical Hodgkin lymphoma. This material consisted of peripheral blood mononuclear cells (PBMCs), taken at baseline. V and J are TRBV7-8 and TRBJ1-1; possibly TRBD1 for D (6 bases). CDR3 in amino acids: CASSSGARGNTEAFF. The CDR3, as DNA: TGTGCCAGCAGCTCGGGGGCACGGGGGAACACTGAAGCTTTCTTT. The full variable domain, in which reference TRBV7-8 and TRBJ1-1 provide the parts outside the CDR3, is GAGVSQSPRYKVAKRGQDVALRCDPISGHVSLFWYQQALGQGPEFLTYFQNEAQLDKSGLPSDRFFAERPEGSVSTLKIQRTQQEDSAVYLCASSSGARGNTEAFFGQGTRLTVV.